The 6 T cell receptor beta chains below were found in one sample sequenced in a study of blood T cell repertoires in COVID-19. Sequenced by immunoSEQ multiplex PCR; TCRdb stores in-frame clones only, minus some. Here the sample spans about 340,000 clones, approximately 82% being singletons. Sequences were obtained from peripheral blood. The receptors derive from a man in his thirties or forties with active or convalescent COVID-19.

The chain carries TRBV19 and TRBJ1-5; no clear D gene. The CDR3 is made up of 16 amino acids. Germline-derived CDR1 and CDR2 are LNHDA and SQIVND (reference sequence). V shed 4 bases and J shed 2 bases, with 15 bases lying between them. The CDR3 here is CASSTRLPRGNQPQHF. The CDR3 DNA reads as TGTGCCAGTAGTACCAGACTTCCTCGGGGCAATCAGCCCCAGCATTTT.

The chain couples TRBV30 to TRBJ1-5; 7 positions match TRBD1. CDR1 is GTSNPN, CDR2 SVGIG, per germline (reference sequence). The CDR3 extends over 14 amino acids. With 1 base clipped from V and 6 bases from J, the junction kept 6 bases outside the gene matches. As DNA, the CDR3 is TGTGCCTGGAGTGAAACAGGGGAACGTCAGCCCCAGCATTTT. Protein sequence: CAWSETGERQPQHF.

V is TRBV15 and J is TRBJ2-3; D gene uncertain. CDR3 size: 16 residues. Deletions cut 0 bases from V and 1 base from J, with 11 bases between. Looked up from germline, CDR1 is LNHNV and CDR2 is YYDKDF (reference sequence). CDR3 amino acids: CATSRDGVAGTDTQYF. DNA for the CDR3: TGTGCCACCAGCAGAGATGGAGTAGCTGGCACAGATACGCAGTATTTT.

The chain recombines TRBV28 with TRBJ1-5; 9 bases map to TRBD1. The germline V gene encodes CDR1 MDHEN and CDR2 SYDVKM. V lost 5 bases, J lost 5 bases, and 10 bases stayed unmatched. CDR3 length equals 16 residues. DNA of the CDR3: TGTGCCAGCAGTGTTTTTACCGGGACAGGGCATCAGCCCCAGCATTTT. It encodes CASSVFTGTGHQPQHF.

V and J are TRBV7-3 and TRBJ2-1; 14 nucleotides align to TRBD2. CDR1 SGHTA and CDR2 FQGTGA come from the germline V gene. After removal of 4 bases from V and 8 bases from J, the junction contained 7 bases not matched to a gene. The CDR3 contains 16 residues. The CDR3 spells CASSSGTSGSYHEQFF. The CDR3 DNA sequence: TGTGCCAGCAGCTCCGGGACTAGCGGGAGTTACCATGAGCAGTTCTTC.

This chain uses TRBV19 with TRBJ1-5; 9 bases are shared with TRBD1. V dropped 3 bases and J dropped 6; count of bases not matched to a gene: 9. This CDR3 comprises 16 residues. Germline CDR1 LNHDA, CDR2 SQIVND (reference sequence). The CDR3 is CASSIGVDRGSQPQHF. The CDR3 DNA is TGTGCCAGTAGTATTGGTGTGGACAGGGGTAGTCAGCCCCAGCATTTT.